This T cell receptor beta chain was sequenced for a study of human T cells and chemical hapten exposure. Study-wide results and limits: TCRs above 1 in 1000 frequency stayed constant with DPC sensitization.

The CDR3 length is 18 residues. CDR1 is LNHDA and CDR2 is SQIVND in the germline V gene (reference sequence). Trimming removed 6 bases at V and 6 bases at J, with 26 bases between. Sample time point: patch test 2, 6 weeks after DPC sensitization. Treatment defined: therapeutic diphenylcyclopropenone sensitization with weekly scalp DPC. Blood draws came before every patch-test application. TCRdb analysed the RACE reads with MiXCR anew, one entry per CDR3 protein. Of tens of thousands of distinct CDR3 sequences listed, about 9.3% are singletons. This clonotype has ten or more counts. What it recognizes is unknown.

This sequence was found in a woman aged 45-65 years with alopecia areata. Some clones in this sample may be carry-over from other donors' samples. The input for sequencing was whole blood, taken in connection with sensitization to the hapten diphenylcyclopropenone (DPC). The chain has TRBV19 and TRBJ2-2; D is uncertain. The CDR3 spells CASRLWANRASRPGELFF. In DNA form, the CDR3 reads TGTGCCAGTAGGTTGTGGGCAAACCGGGCGTCGCGGCCCGGGGAGCTGTTTTTT.